This is a list of T cell receptor beta chains from one sample in a study of regulatory T cells in long-lasting Graves disease. One entry per CDR3 protein, called by TCRdb with MiXCR from the multiplex PCR reads. The repertoire has around 400,000 distinct CDR3 sequences, 14% to 15% of them found once; the top ten carry approximately 7.6%. These same records also appear under a second study, on T cells in Graves' hyperthyroidism and ophthalmopathy.

The source was peripheral blood mononuclear cells (PBMCs), collected at new diagnosis, from a patient treated with antithyroid drugs. The receptors were gathered from a woman in her forties with Graves disease. CDR3s include the opening cysteine and the closing phenylalanine or tryptophan. A D gene is named only where the DNA matches it firmly. A clone size is listed for some rows: how often the clone was seen (once, few, many), or a class if it is expanded.

D: TRBD1
size: many
J: TRBJ1-2
V: TRBV7-9
CDR3: CASSATGNRYGYTF
DNA: TGTGCCAGCAGCGCGACAGGGAATAGATATGGCTACACCTTC

D: -
size: many
J: TRBJ2-7
V: TRBV2
CDR3: CASSDPQDRYEQYF
DNA: TGTGCCAGCAGTGACCCCCAGGACCGATACGAGCAGTACTTC

D: -
size: many
J: TRBJ2-1
V: TRBV28
CDR3: CASSFNRALYNEQFF
DNA: TGTGCCAGCAGTTTCAACAGGGCCCTCTACAATGAGCAGTTCTTC

D: TRBD1
size: many
J: TRBJ1-6
V: TRBV27
CDR3: CASSPRGQARSPLHF
DNA: TGTGCCAGCAGTCCCAGGGGGCAAGCAAGGTCACCCCTCCACTTT

D: -
size: few
J: TRBJ2-7
V: TRBV6-1
CDR3: CASSEASRWAGYEQYF
DNA: TGTGCCAGCAGTGAAGCTTCTCGTTGGGCCGGCTACGAGCAGTACTTC

D: TRBD2
size: few
J: TRBJ2-1
V: TRBV9
CDR3: CASSVATTTSGSRYDEQFF
DNA: TGTGCCAGCAGCGTAGCTACGACGACTAGCGGGAGCCGGTACGATGAGCAGTTCTTC

D: TRBD2
size: many
J: TRBJ2-3
V: TRBV2
CDR3: CASSGLAGGADTQYF
DNA: TGTGCCAGCAGTGGACTAGCGGGAGGTGCAGATACGCAGTATTTT

D: TRBD1
size: few
J: TRBJ2-5
V: TRBV6-1
CDR3: CASSEGGGTGVGTQYF
DNA: TGTGCCAGCAGTGAAGGCGGCGGGACAGGGGTGGGGACCCAGTACTTC

D: TRBD1
size: many
J: TRBJ2-2
V: TRBV30
CDR3: CAWSGQGARNTGELFF
DNA: TGTGCCTGGAGTGGTCAGGGGGCGAGGAACACCGGGGAGCTGTTTTTT

D: -
size: many
J: TRBJ2-7
V: TRBV11-2
CDR3: CASSSPEGYGEQYF
DNA: TGTGCCAGCAGCTCCCCGGAGGGATATGGCGAGCAGTACTTC

D: -
size: few
J: TRBJ2-1
V: TRBV5-5
CDR3: CASSLEFYRGSGEQFF
DNA: TGTGCCAGCAGCTTGGAGTTTTATAGGGGGTCGGGTGAGCAGTTCTTC

D: TRBD1
size: few
J: TRBJ1-2
V: TRBV29-1
CDR3: CSVEALGQGNYGYTF
DNA: TGCAGCGTTGAAGCCTTGGGACAGGGAAACTATGGCTACACCTTC

D: TRBD2
size: many
J: TRBJ2-5
V: TRBV11-3
CDR3: CASSLDLLLAGGTKETQYF
DNA: TGTGCCAGCAGCTTAGATCTTCTACTAGCGGGAGGGACAAAAGAGACCCAGTACTTC

D: -
size: many
J: TRBJ2-3
V: TRBV11-2
CDR3: CASTQGGDTQYF
DNA: TGTGCCAGCACCCAAGGGGGAGATACGCAGTATTTT

D: TRBD1
size: few
J: TRBJ2-2
V: TRBV7-9
CDR3: CASSYAGTGRSGELFF
DNA: TGTGCCAGCAGCTATGCCGGGACAGGGAGGTCCGGGGAGCTGTTTTTT

D: TRBD2
size: few
J: TRBJ2-1
V: TRBV7-9
CDR3: CASSGTGTSGSYNEQFF
DNA: TGTGCCAGCAGCGGGACCGGGACTAGCGGATCCTACAATGAGCAGTTCTTC

D: -
size: few
J: TRBJ1-5
V: TRBV6-1
CDR3: CASRGQTRGNQPQHF
DNA: TGTGCCAGCAGAGGACAGACCCGAGGCAATCAGCCCCAGCATTTT

D: TRBD2
size: few
J: TRBJ2-1
V: TRBV24-1
CDR3: CATSDWGGVSNEQFF
DNA: TGTGCCACCAGTGATTGGGGGGGAGTGTCAAATGAGCAGTTCTTC

D: TRBD1
size: few
J: TRBJ2-1
V: TRBV15
CDR3: CATTDGTGGYEQFF
DNA: TGTGCGACAACGGACGGGACAGGGGGTTATGAGCAGTTCTTC

D: -
size: once
J: TRBJ1-3
V: TRBV6-1
CDR3: CASGNGNTIYF
DNA: TGTGCCAGCGGGAACGGAAACACCATATATTTT

D: -
size: few
J: TRBJ2-1
V: TRBV15
CDR3: CATSLWRDSYNEQFF
DNA: TGTGCCACCAGCCTGTGGCGGGATTCCTACAATGAGCAGTTCTTC

D: TRBD1
size: -
J: TRBJ2-7
V: TRBV6-1
CDR3: CASSDPGQGYEQYF
DNA: TGTGCCAGCAGTGATCCGGGACAGGGGTACGAGCAGTACTTC

D: -
size: -
J: TRBJ2-7
V: TRBV15
CDR3: CATSRDRAVSSYEQYF
DNA: TGTGCCACCAGCAGAGATCGTGCGGTAAGCTCCTACGAGCAGTACTTC

D: -
size: once
J: TRBJ1-4
V: TRBV29-1
CDR3: CSVRITPNEKLFF
DNA: TGCAGCGTTAGGATTACCCCTAATGAAAAACTGTTTTTT

D: -
size: many
J: TRBJ2-1
V: TRBV5-1
CDR3: CASSLEGTLHNEQFF
DNA: TGCGCCAGCAGCTTGGAGGGGACCCTCCACAATGAGCAGTTCTTC

D: -
size: many
J: TRBJ1-1
V: TRBV12-3/TRBV12-4
CDR3: CASSTDGRVNTEAFF
DNA: TGTGCCAGCAGCACCGATGGACGGGTGAACACTGAAGCTTTCTTT

D: -
size: many
J: TRBJ1-6
V: TRBV30
CDR3: CAWRETVSSYNSPLHF
DNA: TGTGCCTGGAGAGAAACAGTTAGCTCCTATAATTCACCCCTCCACTTT

D: -
size: many
J: TRBJ1-2
V: TRBV11-2
CDR3: CASSLDLGYGYTF
DNA: TGTGCCAGCAGCTTAGATCTGGGGTATGGCTACACCTTC

D: -
size: many
J: TRBJ2-1
V: TRBV20-1
CDR3: CSALSRAGNSYNEQFF
DNA: TGCAGTGCCCTATCCAGGGCGGGTAACTCCTACAATGAGCAGTTCTTC

D: -
size: few
J: TRBJ1-3
V: TRBV6-1
CDR3: CASTDFQGRNGNTIYF
DNA: TGTGCCAGCACCGACTTTCAGGGAAGAAATGGAAACACCATATATTTT

D: -
size: -
J: TRBJ1-5
V: TRBV5-8
CDR3: CASSLMGDSNQPQHF
DNA: TGTGCCAGCAGCTTGATGGGGGATAGCAATCAGCCCCAGCATTTT

D: -
size: -
J: TRBJ2-1
V: TRBV6-1
CDR3: CASSGTGGHNEQFF
DNA: TGTGCCAGCAGTGGTACCGGGGGCCACAATGAGCAGTTCTTC

D: -
size: many
J: TRBJ2-7
V: TRBV12-3/TRBV12-4
CDR3: CASSGWTYEQYF
DNA: TGTGCCAGCAGTGGATGGACTTACGAGCAGTACTTC

D: -
size: few
J: TRBJ2-7
V: TRBV24-1
CDR3: CATSELGGEQYF
DNA: TGTGCCACCAGTGAACTCGGCGGCGAGCAGTACTTC

D: -
size: many
J: TRBJ2-5
V: TRBV6-1
CDR3: CASSPPGASVGTQYF
DNA: TGTGCCAGCAGTCCCCCAGGGGCTTCGGTAGGGACCCAGTACTTC

D: -
size: many
J: TRBJ1-2
V: TRBV29-1
CDR3: CSTYSDSFLF
DNA: TGCAGCACATATTCGGACAGTTTCCTCTTC

D: TRBD1
size: many
J: TRBJ1-6
V: TRBV7-9
CDR3: CASTFSTGDNNSPLHF
DNA: TGTGCCAGCACTTTTTCCACAGGGGACAATAATTCACCCCTCCACTTT

D: -
size: many
J: TRBJ1-5
V: TRBV28
CDR3: CASGTPQETGSNQPQHF
DNA: TGTGCCAGCGGCACCCCCCAAGAAACAGGGAGCAATCAGCCCCAGCATTTT

D: TRBD1
size: -
J: TRBJ1-3
V: TRBV11-2
CDR3: CASSHGTGGNTIYF
DNA: TGTGCCAGCAGCCACGGGACAGGGGGCAACACCATATATTTT

D: -
size: once
J: TRBJ1-6
V: TRBV5-1
CDR3: CASSLVGGGRNSPLHF
DNA: TGCGCCAGCAGCTTGGTCGGCGGGGGAAGGAATTCACCCCTCCACTTT

D: -
size: few
J: TRBJ2-2
V: TRBV7-3
CDR3: CASSSSRTGELFF
DNA: TGTGCCAGCAGCTCCAGCCGCACCGGGGAGCTGTTTTTT

D: -
size: many
J: TRBJ2-2
V: TRBV12-3/TRBV12-4
CDR3: CASSEKVGGTGELFF
DNA: TGTGCCAGCAGCGAAAAAGTTGGGGGAACCGGGGAGCTGTTTTTT

D: -
size: few
J: TRBJ2-1
V: TRBV20-1
CDR3: CSARDRQQFGNEQFF
DNA: TGCAGTGCTAGAGATCGGCAGCAGTTCGGCAATGAGCAGTTCTTC

D: -
size: many
J: TRBJ2-7
V: TRBV19
CDR3: CASSILLSGSLNF
DNA: TGTGCCAGTAGTATTTTGCTTTCAGGGTCCCTGAACTTC

D: TRBD2
size: many
J: TRBJ2-3
V: TRBV10-3
CDR3: CAISASGITDTQYF
DNA: TGTGCCATCAGCGCTAGCGGGATAACAGATACGCAGTATTTT

D: TRBD1
size: many
J: TRBJ2-1
V: TRBV28
CDR3: CASRDGTDFNEQFF
DNA: TGTGCCAGCAGAGACGGGACAGACTTCAATGAGCAGTTCTTC

D: -
size: many
J: TRBJ1-6
V: TRBV2
CDR3: CASRYRFYNSPLHF
DNA: TGTGCCAGCAGATACAGATTCTATAATTCACCCCTCCACTTT

D: TRBD2
size: few
J: TRBJ2-5
V: TRBV20-1
CDR3: CSARASGRYQETQYF
DNA: TGCAGTGCTAGAGCGAGCGGGAGATACCAAGAGACCCAGTACTTC

D: -
size: many
J: TRBJ2-5
V: TRBV7-9
CDR3: CASSLSAAPYGETQYF
DNA: TGTGCCAGCAGCTTAAGTGCGGCGCCCTACGGGGAGACCCAGTACTTC

D: TRBD1
size: many
J: TRBJ1-6
V: TRBV6-2/TRBV6-3
CDR3: CASSYGAGQYNSPLHF
DNA: TGCGCCAGCAGTTACGGCGCGGGACAGTATAATTCACCCCTCCACTTT

D: -
size: many
J: TRBJ1-1
V: TRBV10-2
CDR3: CASSPDGGTAEAFF
DNA: TGCGCCAGCAGCCCCGACGGTGGGACCGCTGAAGCTTTCTTT

D: TRBD2
size: -
J: TRBJ2-1
V: TRBV9
CDR3: CASSPIDGRASNEQFF
DNA: TGTGCCAGCAGCCCAATAGACGGGAGGGCGAGTAATGAGCAGTTCTTC

D: -
size: -
J: TRBJ2-7
V: TRBV6-2/TRBV6-3
CDR3: CASRTGQNEQYF
DNA: TGTGCCAGCAGAACAGGGCAGAACGAGCAGTACTTC

D: -
size: many
J: TRBJ2-1
V: TRBV24-1
CDR3: CATSDSWGAKNEQFF
DNA: TGTGCCACCAGTGATTCTTGGGGGGCTAAAAATGAGCAGTTCTTC

D: -
size: -
J: TRBJ1-3
V: TRBV3-1
CDR3: CASSQVFGGGNTIYF
DNA: TGTGCCAGCAGCCAAGTCTTCGGGGGCGGAAACACCATATATTTT

D: TRBD1
size: once
J: TRBJ1-2
V: TRBV4-3
CDR3: CASSPQGVDSGYTF
DNA: TGCGCCAGCAGCCCACAGGGGGTCGACTCTGGCTACACCTTC

D: -
size: many
J: TRBJ2-7
V: TRBV11-3
CDR3: CASSPGGGWVQPYEQYF
DNA: TGTGCCAGCAGCCCAGGCGGTGGGTGGGTCCAGCCCTACGAGCAGTACTTC

D: -
size: many
J: TRBJ2-5
V: TRBV6-5
CDR3: CASSYSTPQETQYF
DNA: TGTGCCAGCAGTTACAGCACGCCTCAAGAGACCCAGTACTTC

D: TRBD2
size: many
J: TRBJ2-7
V: TRBV11-2
CDR3: CASSLDDFRGRAVYEQYF
DNA: TGTGCCAGCAGCTTAGATGATTTTCGCGGGAGGGCCGTTTACGAGCAGTACTTC